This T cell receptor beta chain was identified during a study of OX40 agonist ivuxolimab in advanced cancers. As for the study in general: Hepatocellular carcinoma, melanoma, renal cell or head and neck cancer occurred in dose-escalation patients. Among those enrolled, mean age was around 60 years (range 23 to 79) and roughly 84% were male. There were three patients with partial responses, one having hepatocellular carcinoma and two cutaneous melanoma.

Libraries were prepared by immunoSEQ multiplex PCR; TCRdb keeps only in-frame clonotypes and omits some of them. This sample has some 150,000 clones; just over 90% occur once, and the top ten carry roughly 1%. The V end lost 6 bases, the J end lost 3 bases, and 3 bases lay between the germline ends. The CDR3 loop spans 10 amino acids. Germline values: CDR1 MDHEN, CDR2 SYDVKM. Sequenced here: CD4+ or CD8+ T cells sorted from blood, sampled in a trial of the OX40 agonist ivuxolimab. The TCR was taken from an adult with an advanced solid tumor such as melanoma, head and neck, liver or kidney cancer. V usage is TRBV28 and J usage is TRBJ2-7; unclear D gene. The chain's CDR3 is CASRNYEQYF. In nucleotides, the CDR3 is TGTGCCAGCAGAAACTACGAGCAGTACTTC.